This paragraph covers one T cell receptor beta chain sequence. This specimen belongs to a study of shared clonotypes between healthy human individuals. Trimming cost V 0 bases and J 1 base, with 9 bases left between them. Germline CDR1 LGHNA, CDR2 YSLEER. The CDR3 is 15 amino acids. Here immunoSEQ multiplex PCR was the method, and the copy in TCRdb shows in-frame clones only, minus some. The sample consists of some 2.4 million clones, roughly 93% of them appearing once. The receptor's source is a young man in good health. Some clones in this sample may be carry-over from other donors' samples. What was sequenced was naive CD4+ T cells from PBMCs. Subset described: CD45RA+ positively selected. V and J are TRBV4-3 and TRBJ1-1; D gene ambiguous. CDR3 coding DNA: TGCGCCAGCAGCCAAGAACCCGGCCGGAACACTGAAGCTTTCTTT. Translated, it gives CASSQEPGRNTEAFF.